Shown below are 28 T cell receptor beta chains from a single sample sequenced in a study of cytomegalovirus exposure and HLA in healthy donors. Researchers ran the PCR with 60 Vbeta and 13 Jbeta primers. Sequencing used immunoSEQ multiplex PCR; TCRdb keeps in-frame clones, though not all of them. The sample has some 120,000 clones, roughly four fifths seen once. The sample consisted of PBMCs. Every receptor here comes from a man aged 18 to 35 in good health and CMV-seronegative.

In this sample, this clone turned up a few times. The V call is TRBV5-6, the J call TRBJ1-2; D is possibly TRBD1 (6 bases). This CDR3 region has 14 residues. Germline V CDR1 and CDR2: SGHDT, YYEEEE. Trimming pared 3 bases from V and 2 bases from J, leaving 11 bases between. This chain's CDR3 is CASSSPQGNYGYTF. In DNA, the CDR3 is TGTGCCAGCAGCTCCCCCCAGGGGAACTATGGCTACACCTTC.

The chain uses TRBV6-4 and TRBJ2-1, with 16 bases lining up with TRBD2. Per the germline V gene, CDR1 is MRHNA and CDR2 is SNTAGT. Trimming took 7 bases from V and 10 from J; bases not matched to a gene: 10. The CDR3 is made up of 16 amino acids. The CDR3 DNA is TGTGCCAGCACGGACCCTCCGGGACTAGCGGGGGGGGAGCAGTTCTTC. It specifies CASTDPPGLAGGEQFF.

J is TRBJ1-3 and V is TRBV4-3, with TRBD1 as a possible D gene (5 bases). CDR1 is LGHNA and CDR2 is YSLEER in the germline V gene. Trimming pared 3 bases from V and 3 bases from J, leaving 9 bases between. CDR3 length: 14 amino acids. DNA of the CDR3: TGCGCCAGCAGCCAGGGGGGGGTTGGAAACACCATATATTTT. Translation gives CASSQGGVGNTIYF.

This sequence joins TRBV13 and TRBJ2-5; TRBD2 aligns across 8 bases. The trim removed 5 bases at V and 5 bases at J, leaving 4 bases unmatched. There are 13 residues in the CDR3. CDR1 and CDR2 from the germline V gene are PRHDT and FYEKMQ (reference sequence). The CDR3 region has the DNA TGTGCCAGCAGCGAGACTAGCGAGGAGACCCAGTACTTC. Protein sequence: CASSETSEETQYF.

The sample holds one count of this clone. The V gene is TRBV6-5, the J gene TRBJ1-1, with a possible D match to TRBD1 (5 bases). V lost 3 bases and J lost 3, with 11 bases in between. CDR1 and CDR2 (germline): MNHEY, SVGAGI. CDR3 size: 14 residues. CDR3 nucleotides: TGTGCCAGCAGTTATGACAGCGAAGACACTGAAGCTTTCTTT. Residues: CASSYDSEDTEAFF.

The rearrangement links TRBV25-1 to TRBJ2-1; TRBD2 is a possible D gene (6 bases). This CDR3 has 14 amino acids. CDR1 is MGHDK, CDR2 SYGVNS, per germline. Trimming removed 6 bases from V and 4 bases from J, with 13 bases in between. The CDR3 region has the DNA TGTGCCAGCAGCCGGACGGGGGAATACAATGAGCAGTTCTTC. The encoded protein is CASSRTGEYNEQFF.

The chain recombines TRBV7-2 with TRBJ2-2; a possible D gene is TRBD1 (5 bases). Deletions cut 5 bases from V and 1 base from J, with 8 bases between. CDR1 is SGHTA and CDR2 is FQGNSA in the germline V gene. The CDR3 extends over 14 amino acids. The CDR3 here is CASSVQGNTGELFF. CDR3 coding DNA: TGTGCCAGCAGCGTCCAGGGGAACACCGGGGAGCTGTTTTTT.

The chain carries TRBV7-9 and TRBJ2-5; D perhaps matches TRBD2 (7 bases). The DNA end is more similar to TRBJ2-7, so the J call may be wrong. The CDR3 spans 13 residues. Germline V gene sequence: CDR1 SEHNR, CDR2 FQNEAQ (reference sequence). The CDR3 nucleotides are TGTGCCAGCAGCTTCGTGGGGGGGCTCGAGCAGTACTTC. This translates into CASSFVGGLEQYF.

The chain recombines TRBV18 with TRBJ1-2; D is unresolved. Trimming left V 0 bases short and J 2 bases short, with 7 bases between. The germline V gene has CDR1 KGHSH and CDR2 LQKENI. The CDR3 has 14 amino acids. Written as DNA, the CDR3 is TGTGCCAGCTCACCACCCGTTATAAACTATGGCTACACCTTC. Translated: CASSPPVINYGYTF.

The chain recombines TRBV11-2 with TRBJ2-1; D is ambiguous. The CDR3 has 16 amino acids. The germline V gene has CDR1 SGHAT and CDR2 FQNNGV. Trimming took off 4 bases at V and 6 bases at J, with 19 bases between the two ends. The chain's CDR3 is CASSSLSAVDINEQFF. The CDR3 region has the DNA TGTGCCAGCAGCTCTCTTTCGGCGGTAGATATCAATGAGCAGTTCTTC.

J is TRBJ2-2 and V is TRBV5-6; 14 nucleotides align to TRBD2. The CDR3 extends over 19 amino acids. Germline assignment: CDR1 SGHDT and CDR2 YYEEEE. J was trimmed by 2 bases and V by 5 bases; bases with no gene match: 11. The CDR3 protein is CASSYIAGLAGDNTGELFF. The CDR3 region has the DNA TGTGCCAGCAGTTACATAGCGGGACTAGCGGGGGACAACACCGGGGAGCTGTTTTTT.

The chain uses TRBV7-2 and TRBJ1-3; the D gene is possibly TRBD1 (6 bases). The CDR3 sequence is 15 residues long. Germline CDR1 and CDR2: SGHTA and FQGNSA. V lost 2 bases and J lost 1, with 9 bases in between. CDR3 protein: CASSLYRDSGNTIYF. The DNA for the CDR3 is TGTGCCAGCAGCTTATACAGGGATTCTGGAAACACCATATATTTT.

The J gene is TRBJ2-1, the V gene TRBV20-1; 8 bases are a match to TRBD1. The CDR3 totals 11 residues. Germline V gene sequence: CDR1 DFQATT, CDR2 SNEGSKA (reference sequence). Unmatched junction bases numbered 6, after V lost 5 bases and J lost 12 bases. The CDR3 sequence: CSAAFTGGQFF. The CDR3 DNA is TGCAGTGCTGCATTTACAGGGGGGCAGTTCTTC.

The gene calls are TRBV11-3 and TRBJ1-1; D is perhaps TRBD1 (5 bases). V lost 0 bases and J 8 bases, leaving 10 bases between the germline ends. CDR1 is SGHNT and CDR2 is YENEEA in the germline V gene. The length of the CDR3 is 13 residues. DNA for the CDR3: TGTGCCAGCAGCTTAGAGGAAGGGGCGGAAGCTTTCTTT. It is translated as CASSLEEGAEAFF.

The chain couples TRBV4-1 to TRBJ1-2; D possibly corresponds to TRBD1 (6 bases). Deletions cut 2 bases from V and 3 bases from J, with 10 bases between. This CDR3 comprises 14 residues. Germline V gene lookup returns CDR1 MGHRA and CDR2 YSYEKL. The chain's CDR3 is CASSQSTGHYGYTF. The CDR3 DNA reads TGCGCCAGCAGCCAATCCACAGGGCACTATGGCTACACCTTC.

In nucleotides, the CDR3 is TGTGCCAGCAGTCAAAGCGGGGCTAGCACAGATACGCAGTATTTT. Its translation is CASSQSGASTDTQYF. V usage is TRBV7-9 and J usage is TRBJ2-3, with 7 bases matching TRBD2. Germline V lookup: CDR1 SEHNR, CDR2 FQNEAQ (reference sequence). V gave up 6 bases and J gave up 0 bases; unmatched junction bases: 6. This CDR3 spans 15 amino acids. Complete variable domain (other parts from reference TRBV7-9 and TRBJ2-3): DTGVSQNPRHKITKRGQNVTFRCDPISEHNRLYWYRQTLGQGPEFLTYFQNEAQLEKSRLLSDRFSAERPKGSFSTLEIQRTEQGDSAMYLCASSQSGASTDTQYFGPGTRLTVL.

V gene TRBV19 combines with J gene TRBJ1-6; 11 bases map to TRBD1. The CDR3 has 15 amino acids. V shed 3 bases and J 7 bases; nucleotides not matched to a gene: 2. The V gene's germline CDR1 is LNHDA and CDR2 SQIVND (reference sequence). CDR3 DNA: TGTGCCAGTAGTATGGGACAGGGGGTAAATTCACCCCTCCACTTT. Its translation is CASSMGQGVNSPLHF.

CDR3 sequence: CASSYFRQGAGETQYF. CDR3 DNA: TGTGCCAGCAGTTACTTTCGACAGGGGGCAGGAGAGACCCAGTACTTC. The V call is TRBV6-5, the J call TRBJ2-5; 10 bases line up with TRBD1. Trimming at V came to 1 base and at J to 4 bases, leaving 6 bases not matched to a gene. Germline CDR1 MNHEY, CDR2 SVGAGI. This CDR3 has 16 amino acids.

This chain joins TRBV2 and TRBJ2-7; D is undetermined. V lost 5 bases and J 6 bases, leaving 11 bases between the germline ends. Germline CDR1 is SNHLY and CDR2 is FYNNEI. The CDR3 loop spans 12 amino acids. As DNA, the CDR3 is TGTGCCAGCAGTTTACAGCTCTCCGAGCAGTACTTC. Translated: CASSLQLSEQYF.

The V call is TRBV6-6, the J call TRBJ2-4, with 7 bases fitting TRBD1. V dropped 6 bases and J dropped 5; count of bases not matched to a gene: 7. CDR1 is MNHNY and CDR2 is SVGAGI in the germline V gene (reference sequence). CDR3 length: 14 amino acids. Written as DNA, the CDR3 is TGTGCCAGCAGACCACAGGGGAAGGAAAACATTCAGTACTTC. This sequence encodes CASRPQGKENIQYF.

CDR3 region: CASKTGNSYEQYF. The CDR3 DNA reads TGTGCCAGCAAGACAGGGAACTCCTACGAGCAGTACTTC. The chain has TRBV13 and TRBJ2-5, with TRBD1 identical over 7 bases. The DNA end lines up better with TRBJ2-7; the J call may be wrong. The germline gives CDR1 PRHDT, CDR2 FYEKMQ (reference sequence). The length of the CDR3 is 13 residues.

The chain links TRBV6-5 to TRBJ2-5; 7 nucleotides agree with TRBD2. The V segment lost 7 bases and the J segment 4 bases; nucleotides outside the gene matches: 9. The CDR3 is 14 residues long. Germline V lookup: CDR1 MNHEY, CDR2 SVGAGI. CDR3 DNA: TGTGCCAGCAACCGACTAGCCCAAGGAGAGACCCAGTACTTC. Protein product: CASNRLAQGETQYF.

This chain connects TRBV19 to TRBJ2-7; TRBD1 matches 8 bases. Losses at the gene ends were 5 bases for V and 2 bases for J; bases not matched to a gene: 5. The germline V gene has CDR1 LNHDA and CDR2 SQIVND (reference sequence). The CDR3 length is 14 residues. The chain's CDR3 is CASSLGTGTYEQYF. The CDR3 DNA follows: TGTGCCAGTAGTCTAGGGACAGGCACCTACGAGCAGTACTTC.

The chain links TRBV18 to TRBJ1-5; D unclear. This CDR3 is built from 13 residues. Trimming took off 0 bases at V and 6 bases at J, with 6 bases between the two ends. Per germline, CDR1 KGHSH and CDR2 LQKENI. CDR3 sequence reads: CASSPPGSQPQHF. Here the CDR3 DNA reads TGTGCCAGCTCACCACCAGGGAGTCAGCCCCAGCATTTT.

V and J are TRBV13 and TRBJ2-1, with 15 bases matching TRBD2. The CDR3 is 16 amino acids. J was trimmed by 7 bases and V by 7 bases; bases with no gene match: 8. Germline V gives CDR1 PRHDT, CDR2 FYEKMQ (reference sequence). DNA for the CDR3: TGTGCCAGCATCCCCCGCGGACTAGCGGGGGGGAATGAGCAGTTCTTC. Translation gives CASIPRGLAGGNEQFF.

The CDR3 is CASSLAPLTGTGYNEQFF. CDR3 coding DNA: TGTGCCAGCAGCTTAGCCCCCCTGACAGGGACCGGATACAATGAGCAGTTCTTC. The J gene is TRBJ2-1, the V gene TRBV7-3; 7 nucleotides align to TRBD1. Germline values: CDR1 SGHTA, CDR2 FQGTGA. The V and J ends lost 2 bases and 4 bases, in that order; junction bases with no gene match: 14. The CDR3 runs 18 residues.

The rearrangement uses TRBV6-5 and TRBJ1-3; possible D gene TRBD1, 5 bases. This CDR3 is 16 amino acids long. The germline gives CDR1 MNHEY, CDR2 SVGAGI. Deletions cut 0 bases from V and 2 bases from J, with 11 bases between. DNA for the CDR3: TGTGCCAGCAGTTACTCCCCAGGGTTTCCTGGAAACACCATATATTTT. It is translated as CASSYSPGFPGNTIYF.

This clone appeared once. The chain is built from TRBV7-9 and TRBJ1-1, with a possible D match to TRBD1 (5 bases). With 4 bases removed from V and 4 bases from J, the gap between germline ends came to 16 bases. Germline V gene lookup returns CDR1 SEHNR and CDR2 FQNEAQ (reference sequence). This CDR3 is built from 15 residues. The CDR3 here is CASSSRGGLSTEAFF. CDR3 coding DNA: TGTGCCAGCAGCTCCCGCGGGGGGTTGTCCACTGAAGCTTTCTTT. Variable domain in full (rest from reference TRBV7-9 and TRBJ1-1): DTGVSQNPRHKITKRGQNVTFRCDPISEHNRLYWYRQTLGQGPEFLTYFQNEAQLEKSRLLSDRFSAERPKGSFSTLEIQRTEQGDSAMYLCASSSRGGLSTEAFFGQGTRLTVV.